This TCR beta chain comes out of a study of blood T cell repertoires in COVID-19. About the research overall: Nucleic acid was either cDNA or gDNA, and it came from T cells, B-cell-depleted T cells, or PBMCs.

This clone was observed a single time. Per the study methods: Nucleated cell counts were estimated from reference gene primer amplification. Some clones are missing from TCRdb's copy, which holds only in-frame ones; the method was immunoSEQ multiplex PCR. V and J calls and clone size are those listed in that table; D and trimming were worked out from the DNA. This table holds fewer than 250,000 clones, roughly 85% found once. Germline loops: CDR1 PRHDT, CDR2 FYEKMQ (reference sequence). The CDR3 covers 15 residues. V gave up 0 bases and J gave up 9 bases; unmatched junction bases: 4. Across about two dozen US areas, participants ranged in age from about 18 to 90 years.

This chain joins TRBV13 and TRBJ2-1; TRBD2 aligns across 11 bases. The TCR sequence derives from a woman in her thirties or forties who had been exposed to COVID-19. Sequences were obtained from PBMCs or T cells enriched from blood (not recorded which). The CDR3 here is CASSLGLAGAFEQFF. The DNA of the CDR3 is TGTGCCAGCAGCTTAGGACTAGCGGGGGCCTTTGAGCAGTTCTTC.